This is a list of T cell receptor beta chains from one sample in a study of blood T cell repertoires in COVID-19. The assay was immunoSEQ multiplex PCR, and TCRdb's table has in-frame clones only and misses some. This sample has approximately 350,000 clones, with 86% found just once. The sample consisted of peripheral blood. These receptors came from a woman aged 55 to 70 with COVID-19, enrolled during active disease. Both conserved end residues are part of each CDR3. Fields, in order: V gene, J gene, CDR3 protein.

TRBV11-2	TRBJ1-5	CASSLFTGTGGEQPQHF
TRBV2	TRBJ2-3	CASSEQGTDTQYF
TRBV2	TRBJ1-2	CATYRDTTNYGYTF
TRBV21-1	TRBJ1-4	CASSKGGGRGLEEKLFF
TRBV12-3/TRBV12-4	TRBJ1-3	CASSDKENTIYF
TRBV13	TRBJ2-5	CASSLPRTGGVGEETQYF
TRBV5-8	TRBJ2-7	CASSFGIMGQGYSHEQYF
TRBV6-5	TRBJ1-5	CASSTHRGSQPQHF
TRBV19	TRBJ2-3	CASSRGLAGTKSSTDTQYF
TRBV11-1	TRBJ2-5	CACSDGVFETQYF
TRBV5-1	TRBJ2-3	CASSFTGVVTDTQYF
TRBV4-3	TRBJ2-3	CASSPRGSGGPDTQYF
TRBV10-1	TRBJ1-3	CASSGRTGGQDRNTIYF
TRBV6-4	TRBJ2-1	CASRVQSSYNEQFF
TRBV5-1	TRBJ1-2	CASSPPWTGYGYTF
TRBV10-3	TRBJ2-3	CAISEGRGGRTDTQYF
TRBV2	TRBJ2-1	CASSERDRGAVDEQFF
TRBV5-1	TRBJ2-7	CASSLGGHRLRYEQYF
TRBV6-6	TRBJ1-2	CASSDKAAQNGGYTF
TRBV9	TRBJ2-5	CASSERQGYQETQYF
TRBV14	TRBJ2-2	CASSQVVTGELFF
TRBV5-6	TRBJ1-4	CASSLASRQVSNEKLFF
TRBV14	TRBJ2-1	CASSLRRGHEQFF
TRBV6-2/TRBV6-3	TRBJ2-5	CASSNNQETQYF
TRBV5-1	TRBJ1-3	CASSLYRGNTIYF
TRBV10-1	TRBJ1-2	CASHPGTGGLPRHGYTF
TRBV19	TRBJ1-3	CASTESGSGNTIYF
TRBV15	TRBJ2-6	CATSRAPGTGPLSGANVLTF
TRBV7-6	TRBJ2-2	CASSLELNTGELFF
TRBV20-1	TRBJ1-2	CSASDGKGYTF
TRBV18	TRBJ2-7	CASSLRTGSSYEQYF
TRBV4-1	TRBJ2-4	CASSQVGGGFAKNIQYF
TRBV19	TRBJ2-7	CASSMGSTYEQYF
TRBV11-1	TRBJ2-5	CASSLAGNQETQYF
TRBV30	TRBJ1-4	CAWTSETNEKLFF
TRBV6-5	TRBJ1-1	CASRQTLNTEAFF
TRBV9	TRBJ1-3	CASSTGDRGNTIYF
TRBV19	TRBJ1-1	CASSQTGGDTEAFF
TRBV29-1	TRBJ1-1	CSVGAGGENEAFF
TRBV7-9	TRBJ1-1	CASTLWGRGTEAFF
TRBV4-2	TRBJ1-2	CASSRSGQGGDGYTF
TRBV7-9	TRBJ1-2	CASSFSANRYGYTF
TRBV7-9	TRBJ1-1	CASSFNQEGTTEAFF
TRBV12-3/TRBV12-4	TRBJ1-5	CASSLRGNQPQHF
TRBV27	TRBJ2-7	CASSWGVTYEQYF
TRBV3-1/TRBV3-2	TRBJ1-1	CASSQERVRTEAFF
TRBV11-2	TRBJ1-1	CASTPRAGEFTEAFF
TRBV15	TRBJ1-1	CATSRGGGGQNTEAFF
TRBV5-6	TRBJ2-1	CASSFRGGGAPFDGWEQFF
TRBV5-1	TRBJ2-3	CASSLGTGGTDTQYF
TRBV3-1/TRBV3-2	TRBJ1-5	CASSQAAGGQPQHF
TRBV18	TRBJ1-4	CASSPPDRTATNEKLFF
TRBV5-5	TRBJ2-7	CASSNHRDTGHEQYF
TRBV2	TRBJ2-2	CASSLQRGGNTGELFF
TRBV18	TRBJ1-1	CASSPQPGQNTEAFF